Listed below are T cell receptor beta chains from one sample, sequenced in a study of blood T cell repertoires in COVID-19. Only in-frame clones appear in the TCRdb table, and some are missing; sequencing was by immunoSEQ multiplex PCR. The sample yields roughly 120,000 clones, over 70% seen once. Sequencing was carried out using peripheral blood. All receptors come from a woman aged 65 to 85 with acute or convalescent COVID-19. Each CDR3 is given with its conserved first and last residue. D genes are given only for firm matches. Expanded clones get a size class; other rows say once, few or many, or leave the size out.

TRBD2	TRBV29-1	few	TRBJ2-3	TGCAGCGTATCCGGGGGGGAGGGAGCAGATACGCAGTATTTT	CSVSGGEGADTQYF
NA	TRBV19	NA	TRBJ1-4	TGTGCCAGTAGTATCCTCTTGGGAGGGATTAATGAAAAACTGTTTTTT	CASSILLGGINEKLFF
TRBD1	TRBV19	NA	TRBJ1-6	TGTGCCAGTAGTATCGGGGACAGGCCTAATTCACCCCTCCACTTT	CASSIGDRPNSPLHF
NA	TRBV18	NA	TRBJ1-3	TGTGCCAGCTCACCACGTTCGGGGGGAAGGTCTGGAAACACCATATATTTT	CASSPRSGGRSGNTIYF
TRBD1	TRBV6-5	NA	TRBJ2-7	TGTGCCAGCAGCCGGGACAGGGGCTACGAGCAGTACTTC	CASSRDRGYEQYF
NA	TRBV15	NA	TRBJ1-3	TGTGCCACCAGCAGAGATCTTGGAAACACCATATATTTT	CATSRDLGNTIYF
NA	TRBV9	NA	TRBJ2-3	TGTGCCAGCAGCCCCCTAACGTGGAGCACAGATACGCAGTATTTT	CASSPLTWSTDTQYF
NA	TRBV5-5	NA	TRBJ1-1	TGTGCCAGCAGCTTCTTTTCAGACACTGAAGCTTTCTTT	CASSFFSDTEAFF
TRBD1	TRBV5-1	NA	TRBJ2-3	TGCGCCAGCAGCCTTAGACAGGGGGCGACAGATACGCAGTATTTT	CASSLRQGATDTQYF
TRBD1	TRBV29-1	NA	TRBJ1-2	TGCAGCGTTATCAGACAGGGCTCTAACTATGGCTACACCTTC	CSVIRQGSNYGYTF
NA	TRBV28	once	TRBJ2-5	TGTGCCAGCAGTGCCAGGGTCCAAGAGACCCAGTACTTC	CASSARVQETQYF
NA	TRBV11-2	few	TRBJ1-1	TGTGCCAGCAGCTTTTCGGGGACTGAAGCTTTCTTT	CASSFSGTEAFF
TRBD2	TRBV6-6	NA	TRBJ2-3	TGTGCCAGCAGACCCGGGACTAGCGGGGGGGGCACCACGCAGTATTTT	CASRPGTSGGGTTQYF
NA	TRBV7-3	few	TRBJ2-1	TGTGCCAGCAGCTTAACGTTGCGCGGTGAGCAGTTCTTC	CASSLTLRGEQFF
NA	TRBV12-3/TRBV12-4	NA	TRBJ1-1	TGTGCCAGCATTCAGGGGTCGGGGACTGAAGCTTTCTTT	CASIQGSGTEAFF
TRBD1	TRBV5-1	NA	TRBJ1-6	TGCGCCAGCAGCCCTATGGGACAGGGGAAACGCTCCTATAATTCACCCCTCCACTTT	CASSPMGQGKRSYNSPLHF